This TCR beta chain is from a study of blood T cell repertoires in COVID-19. Overall study: T cells, B-cell-depleted T cells, or PBMCs supplied cDNA or gDNA.

In the original analysis: Amplification of reference gene primers provided the estimated nucleated cell counts. The protocol was immunoSEQ multiplex PCR, while the TCRdb copy is restricted to in-frame clones and leaves out a portion. The DNA gave D and trimming, while V, J and clone size come from that table. The sample shows 330,000 or so clones, about 87% of them seen only once. J lost 3 bases, V lost 4 bases, and 12 bases had no gene match. This CDR3 is built from 16 residues. CDR1 and CDR2 from the germline V gene are SGHTA and FQGNSA. Enrolled during active infection, Seattle patients were then followed longitudinally.

The chain combines TRBV7-2 with TRBJ2-7; 7 nucleotides line up with TRBD2. The sample was peripheral blood. This receptor was taken from a man aged 25-45 years with COVID-19, enrolled during active disease. The CDR3 is CASSWGGKVQFYEQYF. Here the CDR3 DNA reads TGTGCCAGCAGCTGGGGGGGAAAGGTTCAATTCTACGAGCAGTACTTC.